A selection of T cell receptor beta chains follows, all from one sample in a study of T cell changes during pregnancy in multiple sclerosis. Generated by immunoSEQ multiplex PCR, the TCRdb table keeps only in-frame clones and is missing some. The sample carries 85,000 to 130,000 clones, about 90% recorded once. The sequencing used peripheral blood, collected before pregnancy. The receptors shown here come from a female donor with multiple sclerosis, enrolled in a pregnancy study. CDR3s include the opening cysteine and the closing phenylalanine or tryptophan. A D gene is named only where the DNA matches it firmly. Expanded clones get a size class; other rows say once, few or many, or leave the size out.

clone_size,v_call,d_call,cdr3_length,j_call,cdr3_nt,cdr3_aa
.,TRBV29-1,TRBD2,15,TRBJ2-7,TGCAGCGTTGAAAACCGAGCGGGAGGGCTCGGCGAGCAGTACTTC,CSVENRAGGLGEQYF
.,TRBV5-1,.,14,TRBJ2-7,TGCGCCAGCAGCTTGGTAACGGGCTCCTACGAGCAGTACTTC,CASSLVTGSYEQYF
.,TRBV6-6,.,16,TRBJ1-6,TGTGCCAGCAGTTACTCGAGGCGGGGGGACAATTCACCCCTCCACTTT,CASSYSRRGDNSPLHF
.,TRBV28,TRBD2,15,TRBJ2-2,TGTGCCAGCGAGGCGGGAGTCCATCGCACCGGGGAGCTGTTTTTT,CASEAGVHRTGELFF
.,TRBV7-9,TRBD2,16,TRBJ2-5,TGTGCCAGCAGCTTAGCGGGACTAGCGATTGGGGAGACCCAGTACTTC,CASSLAGLAIGETQYF
.,TRBV4-1,TRBD2,16,TRBJ2-7,TGCGCCAGCAGCCAAGAAAGGCGGGGGGGCTACTACGAGCAGTACTTC,CASSQERRGGYYEQYF
.,TRBV9,.,15,TRBJ1-1,TGTGCCAGCAGCCCCATCGGACAGTTGAACACTGAAGCTTTCTTT,CASSPIGQLNTEAFF
.,TRBV27,TRBD2,15,TRBJ2-7,TGTGCCAGCAGTCCTCTCGGCCGGGGGGGTTACGAGCAGTACTTC,CASSPLGRGGYEQYF
.,TRBV11-3,TRBD2,15,TRBJ2-1,TGTGCCAGTAAGGGGTCTAGCGGGAGTCGTAGTGAGCAGTTCTTC,CASKGSSGSRSEQFF
.,TRBV10-3,.,16,TRBJ1-1,TGTGCCATCAGTCCATACTTTGAGGGTAGAAACACTGAAGCTTTCTTT,CAISPYFEGRNTEAFF
.,TRBV7-3,TRBD2,14,TRBJ2-1,TGTGCCAGCAGCGACTCGCTAGCGGACAATGAGCAGTTCTTC,CASSDSLADNEQFF
.,TRBV7-9,TRBD1,14,TRBJ1-1,TGTGCCAGCAGCTTAGACGGCCTACAGGGGGAAGCTTTCTTT,CASSLDGLQGEAFF
.,TRBV7-9,TRBD2,15,TRBJ2-7,TGTGCCAGCAGCTTGGGGACTAGCGGATCCTACGAGCAGTACTTC,CASSLGTSGSYEQYF
.,TRBV5-5,.,13,TRBJ2-1,TGTGCCAGCAGCTTGGCCTTCTCGGATGAGCAGTTCTTC,CASSLAFSDEQFF
once,TRBV7-8,TRBD2,15,TRBJ2-1,TGTGCCAGCATCTCGCTAGCGGGAGTAGGCGATGAGCAGTTCTTC,CASISLAGVGDEQFF
.,TRBV5-6,.,15,TRBJ2-1,TGTGCCAGCAGCTTGTCTCCCAAACAGGGCCATGAGCAGTTCTTC,CASSLSPKQGHEQFF
.,TRBV27,.,14,TRBJ1-1,TGTGCCAGCAGTTTGGGAGGGGGGCGCAGAGAAGCTTTCTTT,CASSLGGGRREAFF
.,TRBV27,.,15,TRBJ1-1,TGTGCCAGCAGTAAACAGGGTTTAATGAACACTGAAGCTTTCTTT,CASSKQGLMNTEAFF
.,TRBV28,TRBD2,16,TRBJ2-1,TGTGCCAGCAGTTCCACCGCGCGGGGGGCTTACAATGAGCAGTTCTTC,CASSSTARGAYNEQFF
.,TRBV19,TRBD2,15,TRBJ2-7,TGTGCCAGTAGTATTAGCGGGAGGGCGTCCTACGAGCAGTACTTC,CASSISGRASYEQYF
.,TRBV30,.,15,TRBJ2-7,TGTGCCTGGAGTGTACCAGGCCGGCTCTCCTACGAGCAGTACTTC,CAWSVPGRLSYEQYF
.,TRBV7-3,TRBD1,15,TRBJ1-2,TGTGCCAGCAGAAGGTCCGGGACAGGGGCGAATGGCTACACCTTC,CASRRSGTGANGYTF
once,TRBV11-3,.,16,TRBJ2-1,TGTGCCAGCAGCGCTTATGGTGGGGGGTCCTACAATGAGCAGTTCTTC,CASSAYGGGSYNEQFF
.,TRBV2,.,13,TRBJ1-2,TGTGCCAGCAACGCGCCCAGGGCCTATGGCTACACCTTC,CASNAPRAYGYTF
.,TRBV5-5,.,14,TRBJ1-6,TGTGCCAGCAGCTACGGGACTGGTAATTCACCCCTCCACTTT,CASSYGTGNSPLHF
.,TRBV5-1,TRBD2,15,TRBJ2-1,TGCGCCAGCAGCTCGGGACTAGCGGGTCGGAATGAGCAGTTCTTC,CASSSGLAGRNEQFF
.,TRBV5-1,TRBD1,14,TRBJ2-3,TGCGCCAGCAGCCGGGACAGGGGTGGAGATACGCAGTATTTT,CASSRDRGGDTQYF
.,TRBV6-5,.,14,TRBJ2-2,TGTGCCAGCAGTAGGGACATTAACACCGGGGAGCTGTTTTTT,CASSRDINTGELFF
.,TRBV29-1,.,13,TRBJ2-3,TGCAGCGTTGAAGGCGTTAACACAGATACGCAGTATTTT,CSVEGVNTDTQYF
.,TRBV7-9,TRBD1,14,TRBJ1-1,TGTGCCAGCAGCTTCTGGACAGGAAACACTGAAGCTTTCTTT,CASSFWTGNTEAFF
once,TRBV19,.,14,TRBJ1-4,TGTGCCAGTAGTTCCGGGTGGTCTAATGAAAAACTGTTTTTT,CASSSGWSNEKLFF
.,TRBV7-2,TRBD1,15,TRBJ1-2,TGTGCCAGCAGCTATAACAGGGGCACTGGCTATGGCTACACCTTC,CASSYNRGTGYGYTF
.,TRBV5-1,TRBD2,14,TRBJ2-1,TGCGCCAGCAGCCCGGGACTAGCGGGAGATCACCCGCTCTTC,CASSPGLAGDHPLF
.,TRBV9,.,13,TRBJ2-1,TGTGCCAGCAGCGTAGGGGCGGGCAATGAGCAGTTCTTC,CASSVGAGNEQFF
.,TRBV6-4,TRBD2,16,TRBJ2-3,TGTGCCAGCAGTGAAGCACTAGCGGGGGGCACAGATACGCAGTATTTT,CASSEALAGGTDTQYF
.,TRBV6-5,TRBD1,13,TRBJ1-1,TGTGCCAGCACGGACAGGGTCGACACTGAAGCTTTCTTT,CASTDRVDTEAFF
.,TRBV7-9,TRBD1,16,TRBJ2-3,TGTGCCAGCAGCTTAGTAGGACAGGGGGCTCAGGATACGCAGTATTTT,CASSLVGQGAQDTQYF